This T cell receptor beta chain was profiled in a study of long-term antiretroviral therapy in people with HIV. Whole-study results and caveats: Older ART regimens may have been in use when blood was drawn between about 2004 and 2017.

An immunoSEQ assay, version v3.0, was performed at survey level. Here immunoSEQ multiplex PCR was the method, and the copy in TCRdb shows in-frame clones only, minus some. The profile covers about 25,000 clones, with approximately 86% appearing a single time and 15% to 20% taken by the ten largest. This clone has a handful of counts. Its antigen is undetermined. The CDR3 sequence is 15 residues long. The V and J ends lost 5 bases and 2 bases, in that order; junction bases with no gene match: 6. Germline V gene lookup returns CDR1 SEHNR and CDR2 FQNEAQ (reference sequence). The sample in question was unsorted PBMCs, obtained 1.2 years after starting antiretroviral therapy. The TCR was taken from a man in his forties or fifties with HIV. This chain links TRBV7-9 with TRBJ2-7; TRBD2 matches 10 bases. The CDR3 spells CASSPPSGGAYEQYF. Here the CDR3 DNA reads TGTGCCAGCAGCCCCCCCAGCGGGGGGGCCTACGAGCAGTACTTC. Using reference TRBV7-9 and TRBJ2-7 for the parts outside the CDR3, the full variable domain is DTGVSQNPRHKITKRGQNVTFRCDPISEHNRLYWYRQTLGQGPEFLTYFQNEAQLEKSRLLSDRFSAERPKGSFSTLEIQRTEQGDSAMYLCASSPPSGGAYEQYFGPGTRLTVT.